This entry is about one T cell receptor (beta chain). Its specificity is unknown. The data stem from a study of OX40 agonist ivuxolimab in advanced cancers. The wider study: From roughly 23 to 85 years was the age range, with a mean of about 54 years, and about 83% were male.

General study findings and limits: Relatively little clonal expansion, among the lowest observed, appeared in partial responders at 0.1-3.0 mg/kg. It was also the case that some nonresponders had low normalized T-cell clonal expansion.

Measured with immunoSEQ multiplex PCR; TCRdb has only the in-frame clones, and not every one. This sample carries about 86,000 clones, about 90% of them seen once, and the ten largest clones take roughly 9.4%. The germline V gene encodes CDR1 MNHNS and CDR2 SASEGT. The V gene lost 6 bases and the J gene lost 4 bases, with 10 bases spanning the gap. The CDR3 totals 13 residues. V usage is TRBV6-1 and J usage is TRBJ1-3; D gene unclear. The source is an adult with an advanced solid tumor such as melanoma, head and neck, liver or kidney cancer. The sample was CD4+ or CD8+ T cells sorted from blood, taken in a trial of the OX40 agonist ivuxolimab. The CDR3 sequence: CASSKGPGNTIYF. In nucleotides, the CDR3 is TGTGCCAGCAGCAAAGGTCCCGGAAACACCATATATTTT.